This T cell receptor beta chain was retrieved from a study of cytomegalovirus exposure and HLA in healthy donors. Study findings and constraints: Later, an analysis found that common viral pathogens appeared to be linked with several of the most significant clusters.

In regard to this clone: Its antigen remains unknown.

The PCR was carried out with 60 Vbeta primers and 13 Jbeta primers. Method: immunoSEQ multiplex PCR; TCRdb's copy keeps in-frame clones and lacks some. The table lists fewer than 140,000 clones, around 75% of them singletons. The V gene's germline CDR1 is MNHEY and CDR2 SVGAGI. Trimming at V came to 5 bases and at J to 2 bases, leaving 7 bases not matched to a gene. This CDR3 has 15 residues. The clonotype comes from a male donor in good health and CMV-seropositive. The chain uses TRBV6-5 and TRBJ2-5; the match to TRBD1 covers 8 bases. The sequenced sample consisted of PBMCs. The CDR3 DNA is TGTGCCAGCAGTACCTCCAGGGGGCGTCAAGAGACCCAGTACTTC. This codes for CASSTSRGRQETQYF.